One TCR beta chain is described in this entry. In the original analysis: Reference gene primer amplification yielded estimated nucleated cell counts. This table comes from immunoSEQ multiplex PCR, and its TCRdb copy is limited to in-frame clones, with some not included. V, J and clone size are taken as reported in that table, and D and trimming were inferred from the DNA itself. The data hold 230,000 or so clones, with about 83% observed a single time. This entry is derived from a study of blood T cell repertoires in COVID-19. The CDR3 has 16 amino acids. Germline assignment: CDR1 LNHNV and CDR2 YYDKDF (reference sequence). V lost 5 bases to trimming and J lost 1 base; unmatched junction nucleotides: 8.

Sequencing input: peripheral blood. The rearrangement uses TRBV15 and TRBJ1-2; 9 nucleotides line up with TRBD1. This clonotype originated in a man in his forties with active or convalescent COVID-19. The CDR3 region has the DNA TGTGCCACCAGCCCGGGACAGGGCGTCGGTAACTATGGCTACACCTTC. This gives the protein CATSPGQGVGNYGYTF.